The 10 T cell receptor beta chains listed next were all sequenced from one sample in a study of immune cell composition in non-small cell lung cancer. Method: immunoSEQ multiplex PCR; TCRdb's copy keeps in-frame clones and lacks some. The sample has approximately 1,800 clones, about four fifths seen once. Normal lung was sampled as far from the tumour as possible, at least 3 cm. Sample: non-adjacent lung tissue. These receptors all stem from a human donor with non-small cell lung cancer.

The rearrangement uses TRBV5-1 and TRBJ1-2; TRBD1 matches at 10 bases. Germline CDR1 and CDR2: SGHRS and YFSETQ. The CDR3 sequence is 13 residues long. V trimming: 4 bases; J trimming: 6 bases; junction bases outside the gene matches: 3. The chain's CDR3 is CASSIGQGDGYTF. In DNA form, the CDR3 reads TGCGCCAGCAGCATCGGACAGGGGGATGGCTACACCTTC.

V usage is TRBV28 and J usage is TRBJ1-5; 9 positions agree with TRBD1. Germline V lookup: CDR1 MDHEN, CDR2 SYDVKM. J gave up 10 bases and V 6 bases, and 16 bases lay outside the gene matches. The CDR3 totals 16 residues. Written as DNA, the CDR3 is TGTGCCAGCAGCAAACCGGGGGGGGACAGGGTCTTTCCCCAGCATTTT. Translating gives CASSKPGGDRVFPQHF.

V is TRBV27 and J is TRBJ2-2, with 7 nucleotides matching TRBD1. V shed 7 bases, J shed 1 base, and the junction held 3 bases outside the gene matches. The CDR3 loop spans 14 amino acids. Germline CDR1 and CDR2: MNHEY and SMNVEV (reference sequence). The CDR3 region is CASMDRRNTGELFF. The DNA of the CDR3 is TGTGCCAGCATGGACAGGCGGAACACCGGGGAGCTGTTTTTT.

The chain combines TRBV19 with TRBJ2-7; 8 bases match TRBD2. The J segment lost 0 bases and the V segment lost 4 bases, leaving 5 bases of the junction unmatched. The germline CDR1 and CDR2 sequences are LNHDA and SQIVND (reference sequence). The CDR3 length is 15 residues. This chain's CDR3 is CASSNPGGVSYEQYF. DNA of the CDR3: TGTGCCAGTAGTAACCCCGGGGGGGTCTCCTACGAGCAGTACTTC.

V usage is TRBV28 and J usage is TRBJ1-1; TRBD1 is a possible D gene (5 bases). The CDR3 is made up of 14 amino acids. The germline gives CDR1 MDHEN, CDR2 SYDVKM. V lost 7 bases and J 4 bases, leaving 16 bases between the germline ends. The CDR3 loop is CASKMNLGGTEAFF. CDR3 coding DNA: TGTGCCAGCAAGATGAATCTGGGGGGCACTGAAGCTTTCTTT.

The chain carries TRBV30 and TRBJ2-1; 10 bases map to TRBD2. The CDR3 loop spans 16 amino acids. Germline CDR1 reads GTSNPN; CDR2 reads SVGIG (reference sequence). Trimming took 1 base from V and 4 from J; bases not matched to a gene: 7. CDR3 protein: CAWSGPGLAAYNEQFF. The DNA for the CDR3 is TGTGCCTGGAGTGGCCCCGGACTAGCGGCTTACAATGAGCAGTTCTTC. The variable domain in full, completed from reference TRBV30 and TRBJ2-1, reads SQTIHQWPATLVQPVGSPLSLECTVEGTSNPNLYWYRQAAGRGLQLLFYSVGIGQISSEVPQNLSASRPQDRQFILSSKKLLLSDSGFYLCAWSGPGLAAYNEQFFGPGTRLTVL.

V gene TRBV28 combines with J gene TRBJ1-2; D gene unclear. The CDR3 contains 14 residues. The V end lost 2 bases, the J end lost 4 bases, and 11 bases lay between the germline ends. The germline gives CDR1 MDHEN, CDR2 SYDVKM. This chain's CDR3 is CASSLPSDIYGYTF. The DNA of the CDR3 is TGTGCCAGCAGTTTACCCTCCGACATCTATGGCTACACCTTC.

On this clone itself: A read error may account for a junction end that differs from germline. The chain carries TRBV9 and TRBJ1-2; D is unclear. This CDR3 comprises 15 residues. Germline-derived CDR1 and CDR2 are SGDLS and YYNGEE. CDR3 loop: CASSVGLGLGYGYTF. The CDR3 DNA follows: TGTGCCAGCAGCGTAGGACTAGGGTTAGGATACGGCTATACCTTC.

The V gene is TRBV29-1, the J gene TRBJ1-1; 7 positions agree with TRBD1. The junction had 4 bases not matched to a gene; V was cut back by 6 bases and J by 0 bases. The CDR3 covers 13 residues. CDR1 SQVTM and CDR2 ANQGSEA come from the germline V gene. The CDR3 loop reads CSVGDRMNTEAFF. The CDR3 nucleotides are TGCAGCGTGGGGGACAGAATGAACACTGAAGCTTTCTTT.

The chain employs TRBV13 and TRBJ2-3; D might be TRBD1 (6 bases). The CDR3 has 13 amino acids. CDR1 PRHDT and CDR2 FYEKMQ come from the germline V gene (reference sequence). The V and J ends lost 3 bases and 5 bases respectively, with 9 bases between them. The CDR3 spells CASSFQGLDTQYF. The CDR3 DNA reads TGTGCCAGCAGCTTCCAGGGGTTAGATACGCAGTATTTT. The whole variable domain, filled in from reference TRBV13 and TRBJ2-3, reads AAGVIQSPRHLIKEKRETATLKCYPIPRHDTVYWYQQGPGQDPQFLISFYEKMQSDKGSIPDRFSAQQFSDYHSELNMSSLELGDSALYFCASSFQGLDTQYFGPGTRLTVL.